These 7 T cell receptor beta chains share one sample of origin, sequenced in a study of T-cell reconstitution after alpha-beta-depleted transplantation in children. Preparation of the TCRbeta library used unique molecular identifiers. TCRdb itself ran the PCR reads through MiXCR, one entry per CDR3 protein. This table holds about 590,000 distinct CDR3 sequences, about an eighth found once. The sequences come from PBMCs, mostly from graft donor cells, collected 360 days after TCRalphabeta/CD19-depleted stem cell transplant. Every receptor here comes from a male patient younger than 18 who had a stem cell transplant for acute myeloid leukemia, so the T cells may come from the graft donor.

In this sample, this clonotype turned up a few times. The V and J genes are TRBV4-3 and TRBJ2-7; possibly TRBD1 for D (6 bases). CDR1 is LGHNA, CDR2 YSLEER, per germline. V lost 1 base to trimming and J lost 0 bases, with 13 bases between them. The CDR3 has 16 amino acids. The CDR3 DNA follows: TGCGCCAGCAGCCAAGGTAGCAGGGGTTCCTCCTACGAGCAGTACTTC. Translating it yields CASSQGSRGSSYEQYF.

The chain carries TRBV20-1 and TRBJ2-1; D not certain. Trimming removed 5 bases from V and 0 bases from J, with 11 bases in between. This CDR3 spans 14 amino acids. Per the germline V gene, CDR1 is DFQATT and CDR2 is SNEGSKA (reference sequence). The CDR3 bases are TGCAGTGCTGGGTCTTACTACTCCTACAATGAGCAGTTCTTC. Protein product: CSAGSYYSYNEQFF.

In its sample, this clonotype was seen a few times. V gene TRBV12-3 or TRBV12-4 combines with J gene TRBJ2-3; 8 positions match TRBD2. V dropped 6 bases and J dropped 1; count of bases not matched to a gene: 21. CDR3 length: 20 amino acids. CDR3 DNA: TGTGCCAGCAGCTTGGTGTCTTGGGGGCCGAGCGGGGGTGGCACAGATACGCAGTATTTT. Protein: CASSLVSWGPSGGGTDTQYF.

This clonotype was observed many times. The rearrangement uses TRBV29-1 and TRBJ1-1; D might be TRBD1 (6 bases). The ends were cut back, 0 bases at V and 1 base at J, with 9 bases in the middle. This CDR3 is 14 amino acids long. Germline V lookup: CDR1 SQVTM, CDR2 ANQGSEA. CDR3 bases: TGCAGCGTTGAAGATGGAGGGGGGAACACTGAAGCTTTCTTT. Residues: CSVEDGGGNTEAFF. The variable domain in full, with the rest retrieved from reference TRBV29-1 and TRBJ1-1, is SAVISQKPSRDICQRGTSLTIQCQVDSQVTMMFWYRQQPGQSLTLIATANQGSEATYESGFVIDKFPISRPNLTFSTLTVSNMSPEDSSIYLCSVEDGGGNTEAFFGQGTRLTVV.

This clonotype was detected a few times. The genes are TRBV7-2 and TRBJ2-3, with 9 bases lining up with TRBD1. Germline V gives CDR1 SGHTA, CDR2 FQGNSA. There are 15 residues in the CDR3. V gave up 3 bases and J gave up 2 bases; unmatched junction bases: 3. The CDR3, as DNA: TGTGCCAGCAGCTTGGACAGGGGTTTCACAGATACGCAGTATTTT. It yields the protein CASSLDRGFTDTQYF.

This clonotype was seen at least ten times. The chain employs TRBV6-5 and TRBJ2-5; D is uncertain. CDR3 length: 14 residues. Germline loops: CDR1 MNHEY, CDR2 SVGAGI. V lost 2 bases and J lost 1, with 8 bases in between. In nucleotides, the CDR3 is TGTGCCAGCAGTTACGGGCTAACCCAAGAGACCCAGTACTTC. It codes for CASSYGLTQETQYF.

The chain recombines TRBV7-6 with TRBJ2-5, with 10 bases aligning to TRBD2. The V segment lost 1 base and the J segment 0 bases; nucleotides outside the gene matches: 2. The CDR3 contains 16 residues. Germline V gene data show CDR1 as SGHVS and CDR2 as FNYEAQ. The CDR3 nucleotides read TGTGCCAGCAGCTTAGGGCTAGCGGGAGACCAAGAGACCCAGTACTTC. This gives the protein CASSLGLAGDQETQYF.